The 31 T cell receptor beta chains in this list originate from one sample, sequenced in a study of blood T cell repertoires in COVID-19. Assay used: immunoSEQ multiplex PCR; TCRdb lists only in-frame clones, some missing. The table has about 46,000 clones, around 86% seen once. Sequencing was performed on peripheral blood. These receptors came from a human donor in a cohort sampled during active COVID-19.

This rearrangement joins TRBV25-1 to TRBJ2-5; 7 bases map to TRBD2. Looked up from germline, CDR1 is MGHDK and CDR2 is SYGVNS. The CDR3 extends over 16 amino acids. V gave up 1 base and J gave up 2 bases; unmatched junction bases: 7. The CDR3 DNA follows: TGTGCCAGCAGTGAATTAAGCTTGGGACTACAAGAGACCCAGTACTTC. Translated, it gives CASSELSLGLQETQYF.

The CDR3 region is CASSPAGRDKLFF. CDR3 nucleotide sequence: TGTGCCAGCAGTCCCGCCGGCAGGGATAAACTGTTTTTT. V usage is TRBV27 and J usage is TRBJ1-4; maybe TRBD1 (5 bases). The V gene's germline CDR1 is MNHEY and CDR2 SMNVEV (reference sequence). V was pared by 5 bases and J by 11 bases, with 15 bases between. This CDR3 is built from 13 residues.

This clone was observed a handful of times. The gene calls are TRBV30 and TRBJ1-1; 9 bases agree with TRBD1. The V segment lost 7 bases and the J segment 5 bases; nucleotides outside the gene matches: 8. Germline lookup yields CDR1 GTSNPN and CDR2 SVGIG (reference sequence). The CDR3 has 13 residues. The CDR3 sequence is CASTHRGQTEAFF. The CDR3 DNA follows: TGTGCCTCCACCCACAGGGGGCAAACTGAAGCTTTCTTT.

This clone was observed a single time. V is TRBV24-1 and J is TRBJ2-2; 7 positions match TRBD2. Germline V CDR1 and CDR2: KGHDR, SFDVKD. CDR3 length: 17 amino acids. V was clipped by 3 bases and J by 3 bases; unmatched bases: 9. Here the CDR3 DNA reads TGTGCCACCAGTGATCCTCGGGGCGGGGGAGACACCGGGGAGCTGTTTTTT. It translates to CATSDPRGGGDTGELFF.

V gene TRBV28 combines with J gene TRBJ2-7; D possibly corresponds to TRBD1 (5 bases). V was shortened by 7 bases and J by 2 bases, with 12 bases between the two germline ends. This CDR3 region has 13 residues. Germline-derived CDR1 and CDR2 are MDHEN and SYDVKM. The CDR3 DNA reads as TGTGCCAGCACCGACAGCAGCCCCTACGAGCAGTACTTC. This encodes CASTDSSPYEQYF.

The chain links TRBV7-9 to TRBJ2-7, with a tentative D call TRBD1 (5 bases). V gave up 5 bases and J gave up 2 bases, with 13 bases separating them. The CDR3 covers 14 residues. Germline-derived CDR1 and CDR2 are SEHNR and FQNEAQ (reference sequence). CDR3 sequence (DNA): TGTGCCAGCAGCCCTTCAGGGCGACCCTACGAGCAGTACTTC. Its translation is CASSPSGRPYEQYF.

The CDR3 bases are TGTGCCAGCAGTTTAACAGGGGAGCAGCCCCAGCATTTT. This codes for CASSLTGEQPQHF. The chain has TRBV12-3 or TRBV12-4 and TRBJ1-5; 7 bases are shared with TRBD1. The CDR3 covers 13 residues. The ends lost 2 bases at V and 7 bases at J; junction bases unmatched: 2.

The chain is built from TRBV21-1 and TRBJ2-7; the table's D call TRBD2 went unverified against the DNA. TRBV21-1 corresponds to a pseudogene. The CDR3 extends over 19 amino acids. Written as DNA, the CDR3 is TGTGCCAGCAGCCCCGTCTTGTCTAGCGGGGGGACAGGCTACTACGAGCAGTACTTC. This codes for CASSPVLSSGGTGYYEQYF.

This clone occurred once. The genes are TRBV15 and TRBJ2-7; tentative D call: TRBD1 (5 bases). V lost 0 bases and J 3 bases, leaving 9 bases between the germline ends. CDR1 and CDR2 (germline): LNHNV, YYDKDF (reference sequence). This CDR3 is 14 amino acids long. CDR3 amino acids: CATSREAGNYEQYF. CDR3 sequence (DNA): TGTGCCACCAGCAGAGAGGCAGGGAACTACGAGCAGTACTTC.

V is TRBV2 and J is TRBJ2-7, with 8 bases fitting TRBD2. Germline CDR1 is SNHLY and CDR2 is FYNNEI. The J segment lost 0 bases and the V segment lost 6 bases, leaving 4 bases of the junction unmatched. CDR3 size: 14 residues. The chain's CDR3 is CASSAGGASYEQYF. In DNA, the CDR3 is TGTGCCAGCAGCGCCGGGGGGGCCTCCTACGAGCAGTACTTC. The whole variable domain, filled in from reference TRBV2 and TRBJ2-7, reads EPEVTQTPSHQVTQMGQEVILRCVPISNHLYFYWYRQILGQKVEFLVSFYNNEISEKSEIFDDQFSVERPDGSNFTLKIRSTKLEDSAMYFCASSAGGASYEQYFGPGTRLTVT.

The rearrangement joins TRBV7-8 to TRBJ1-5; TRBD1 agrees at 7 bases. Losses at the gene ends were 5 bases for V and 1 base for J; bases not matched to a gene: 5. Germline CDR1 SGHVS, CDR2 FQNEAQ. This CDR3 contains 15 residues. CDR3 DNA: TGTGCCAGCAGCAGCCCGACAGGGAGCAATCAGCCCCAGCATTTT. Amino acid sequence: CASSSPTGSNQPQHF. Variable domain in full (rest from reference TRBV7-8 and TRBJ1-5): GAGVSQSPRYKVAKRGQDVALRCDPISGHVSLFWYQQALGQGPEFLTYFQNEAQLDKSGLPSDRFFAERPEGSVSTLKIQRTQQEDSAVYLCASSSPTGSNQPQHFGDGTRLSIL.

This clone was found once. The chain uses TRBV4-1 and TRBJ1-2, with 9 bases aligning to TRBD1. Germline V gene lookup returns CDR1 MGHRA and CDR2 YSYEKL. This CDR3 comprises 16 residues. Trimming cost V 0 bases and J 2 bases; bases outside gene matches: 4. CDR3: CASSQDPGTGNYGYTF. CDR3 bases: TGCGCCAGCAGCCAAGATCCCGGGACAGGGAACTATGGCTACACCTTC.

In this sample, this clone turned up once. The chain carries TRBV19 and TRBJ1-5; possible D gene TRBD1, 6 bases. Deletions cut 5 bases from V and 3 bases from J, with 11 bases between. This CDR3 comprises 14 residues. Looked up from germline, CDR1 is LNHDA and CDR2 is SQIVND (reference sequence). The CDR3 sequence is CASSLQGPNQPQHF. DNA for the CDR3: TGTGCCAGTAGTCTACAGGGCCCCAATCAGCCCCAGCATTTT. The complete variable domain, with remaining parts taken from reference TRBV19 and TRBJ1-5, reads DGGITQSPKYLFRKEGQNVTLSCEQNLNHDAMYWYRQDPGQGLRLIYYSQIVNDFQKGDIAEGYSVSREKKESFPLTVTSAQKNPTAFYLCASSLQGPNQPQHFGDGTRLSIL.

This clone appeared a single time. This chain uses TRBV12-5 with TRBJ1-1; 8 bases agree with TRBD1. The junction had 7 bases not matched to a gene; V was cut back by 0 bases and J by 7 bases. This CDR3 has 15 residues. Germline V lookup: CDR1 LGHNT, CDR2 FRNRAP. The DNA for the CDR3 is TGTGCTAGTGGTTTGGTAGCAGGGGGCTTCATTGAAGCTTTCTTT. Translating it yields CASGLVAGGFIEAFF.

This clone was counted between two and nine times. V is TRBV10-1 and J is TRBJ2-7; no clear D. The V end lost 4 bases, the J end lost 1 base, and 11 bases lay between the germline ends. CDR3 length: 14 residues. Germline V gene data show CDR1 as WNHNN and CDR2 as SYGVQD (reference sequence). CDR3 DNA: TGCGCCAGCAGTGGACTGCAAACTTCCTACGAGCAGTACTTC. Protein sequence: CASSGLQTSYEQYF.

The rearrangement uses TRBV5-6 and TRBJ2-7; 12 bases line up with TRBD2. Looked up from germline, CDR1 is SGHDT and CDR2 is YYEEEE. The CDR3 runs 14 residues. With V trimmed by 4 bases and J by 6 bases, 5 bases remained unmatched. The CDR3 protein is CASSQTSGSSEQYF. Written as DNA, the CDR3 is TGTGCCAGCAGCCAGACTAGCGGGAGCTCCGAGCAGTACTTC.

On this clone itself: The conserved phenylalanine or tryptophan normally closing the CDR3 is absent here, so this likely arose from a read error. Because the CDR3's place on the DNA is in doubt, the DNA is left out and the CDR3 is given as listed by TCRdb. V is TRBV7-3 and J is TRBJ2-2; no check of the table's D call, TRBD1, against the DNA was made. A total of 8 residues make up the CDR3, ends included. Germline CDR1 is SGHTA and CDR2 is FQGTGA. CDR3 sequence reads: CASSFQIL.

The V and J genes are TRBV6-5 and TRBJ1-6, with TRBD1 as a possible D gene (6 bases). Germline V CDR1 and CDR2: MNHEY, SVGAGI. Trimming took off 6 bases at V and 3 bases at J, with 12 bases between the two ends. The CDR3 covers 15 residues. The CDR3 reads CASRETGNYNSPLHF. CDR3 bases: TGTGCCAGCAGGGAGACAGGAAACTATAATTCACCCCTCCACTTT.

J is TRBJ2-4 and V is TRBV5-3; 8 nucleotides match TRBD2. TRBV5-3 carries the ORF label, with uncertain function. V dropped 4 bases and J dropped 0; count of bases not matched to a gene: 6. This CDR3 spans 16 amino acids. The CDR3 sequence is CARSHSGILAKNIQYF. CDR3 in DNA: TGTGCCAGAAGCCATAGCGGGATACTAGCCAAAAACATTCAGTACTTC.

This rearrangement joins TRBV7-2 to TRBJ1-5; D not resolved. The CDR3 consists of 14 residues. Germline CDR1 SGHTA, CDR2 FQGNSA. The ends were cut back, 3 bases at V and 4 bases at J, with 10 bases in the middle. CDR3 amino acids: CASSFSNGNQPQHF. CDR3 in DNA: TGTGCCAGCAGCTTTTCCAACGGGAATCAGCCCCAGCATTTT. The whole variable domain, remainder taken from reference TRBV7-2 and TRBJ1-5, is GAGVSQSPSNKVTEKGKDVELRCDPISGHTALYWYRQSLGQGLEFLIYFQGNSAPDKSGLPSDRFSAERTGGSVSTLTIQRTQQEDSAVYLCASSFSNGNQPQHFGDGTRLSIL.

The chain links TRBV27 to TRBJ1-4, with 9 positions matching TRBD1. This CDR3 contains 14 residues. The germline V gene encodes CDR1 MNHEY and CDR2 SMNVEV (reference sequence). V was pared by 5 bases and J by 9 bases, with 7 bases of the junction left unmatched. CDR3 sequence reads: CASSPDRGMQKLFF. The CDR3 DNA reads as TGTGCCAGCAGTCCAGACAGGGGGATGCAAAAACTGTTTTTT.

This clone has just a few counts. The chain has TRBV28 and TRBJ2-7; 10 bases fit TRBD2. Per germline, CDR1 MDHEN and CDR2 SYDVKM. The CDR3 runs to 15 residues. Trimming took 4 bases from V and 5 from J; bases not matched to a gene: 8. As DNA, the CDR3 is TGTGCCAGCAGTTCGCTAGCGGGAGATATGGACGAGCAGTACTTC. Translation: CASSSLAGDMDEQYF.

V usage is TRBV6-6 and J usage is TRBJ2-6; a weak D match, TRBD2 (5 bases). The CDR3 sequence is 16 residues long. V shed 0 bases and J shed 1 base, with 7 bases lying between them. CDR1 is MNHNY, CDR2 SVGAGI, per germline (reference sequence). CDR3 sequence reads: CASSYSTGSGANVLTF. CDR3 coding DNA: TGTGCCAGCAGTTACTCGACGGGGTCTGGGGCCAACGTCCTGACTTTC.

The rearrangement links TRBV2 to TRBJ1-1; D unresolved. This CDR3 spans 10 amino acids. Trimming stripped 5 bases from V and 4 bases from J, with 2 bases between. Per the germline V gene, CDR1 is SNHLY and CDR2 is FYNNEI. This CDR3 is CASSRTEAFF. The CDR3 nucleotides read TGTGCCAGCAGTCGCACTGAAGCTTTCTTT.

CDR3 nucleotide sequence: TGTGCCAGCAGTTACGCCAGCGGGGGAGCAGATACGCAGTATTTT. Protein product: CASSYASGGADTQYF. This rearrangement joins TRBV6-2 or TRBV6-3 to TRBJ2-3; 8 bases fit TRBD2. The length of the CDR3 is 15 residues. Trimming removed 2 bases from V and 4 bases from J; junction bases left unmatched: 5. Germline V lookup: CDR1 MNHEY, CDR2 SVGEGT.

The CDR3, as DNA: TGTGCCAGCAGTATGGGACTTCCCCTGACCGGGGAGCTGTTTTTT. It specifies CASSMGLPLTGELFF. J is TRBJ2-2 and V is TRBV27; possibly TRBD2 for D (6 bases). The V and J ends lost 5 bases and 5 bases respectively, with 15 bases between them. The length of the CDR3 is 15 residues. Germline-derived CDR1 and CDR2 are MNHEY and SMNVEV (reference sequence).

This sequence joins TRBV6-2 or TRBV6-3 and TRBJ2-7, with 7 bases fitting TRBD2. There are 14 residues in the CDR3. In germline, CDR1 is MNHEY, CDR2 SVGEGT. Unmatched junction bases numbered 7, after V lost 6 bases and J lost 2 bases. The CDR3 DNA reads TGTGCCAGCAGCCATGCGGGACTAACCTACGAGCAGTACTTC. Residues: CASSHAGLTYEQYF.

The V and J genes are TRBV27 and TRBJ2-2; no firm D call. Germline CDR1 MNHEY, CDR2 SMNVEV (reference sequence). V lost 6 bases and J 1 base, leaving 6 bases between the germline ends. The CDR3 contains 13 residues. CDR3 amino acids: CASSHWNTGELFF. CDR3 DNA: TGTGCCAGCAGCCACTGGAACACCGGGGAGCTGTTTTTT.

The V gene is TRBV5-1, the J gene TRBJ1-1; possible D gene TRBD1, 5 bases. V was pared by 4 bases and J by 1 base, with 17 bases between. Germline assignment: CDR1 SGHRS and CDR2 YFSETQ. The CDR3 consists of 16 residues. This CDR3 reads CASSGGTPLPNTEAFF. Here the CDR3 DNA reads TGCGCCAGCAGCGGCGGGACGCCGCTACCGAACACTGAAGCTTTCTTT.

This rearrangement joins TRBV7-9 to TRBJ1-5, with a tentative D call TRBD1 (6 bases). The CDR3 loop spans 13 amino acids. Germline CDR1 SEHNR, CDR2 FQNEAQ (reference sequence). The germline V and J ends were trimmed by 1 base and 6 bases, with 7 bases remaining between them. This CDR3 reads CASSLGGLQPQHF. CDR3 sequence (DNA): TGTGCCAGCAGCTTAGGGGGGCTTCAGCCCCAGCATTTT.

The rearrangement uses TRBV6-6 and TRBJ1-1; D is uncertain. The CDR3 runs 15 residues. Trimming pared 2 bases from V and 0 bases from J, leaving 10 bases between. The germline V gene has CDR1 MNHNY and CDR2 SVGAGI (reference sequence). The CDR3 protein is CASSYAEKLNTEAFF. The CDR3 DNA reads TGTGCCAGCAGTTACGCGGAAAAGTTGAACACTGAAGCTTTCTTT.